The clone carrying this TCR beta chain was picked up a small number of times. Antigen unknown. PCR employed 60 Vbeta and 13 Jbeta primers. Assay used: immunoSEQ multiplex PCR; TCRdb lists only in-frame clones, some missing. The data show under 200,000 clones, with 65% to 90% seen just once and around 2.3% held by the top ten. The data stem from a study of cytomegalovirus exposure and HLA in healthy donors. Trimming shortened V by 3 bases and J by 8 bases, and 14 bases separated the two germline ends. Germline-derived CDR1 and CDR2 are LGHNA and YNFKEQ. This CDR3 comprises 14 residues. Findings and limits, study-wide: HLA alleles showed associations with around 15,000 TCR beta sequences in a later analysis, at a 0.05 false discovery rate.

This TCR derives from a woman in her forties or fifties in good health and CMV-seronegative. The sample was PBMCs. The V call is TRBV4-2, the J call TRBJ1-5; D ambiguous. CDR3 region: CASSHGLKGEPQHF. DNA of the CDR3: TGTGCCAGCAGCCACGGACTTAAAGGAGAGCCCCAGCATTTT.